Below are 21 T cell receptor beta chains sequenced from a single sample in a study of regulatory T cells in long-lasting Graves disease. The time point is: newly diagnosed GD, antithyroid drugs for less than 3 months. The TCR library was made from RNA extracted from PBMCs. Library construction for TCR beta used iRepertoire HTBI primers and Arm-PCR of CDR3 regions. TCRdb redid the calling of the multiplex PCR reads with MiXCR, one entry per CDR3 protein. The data hold 320,000 or so distinct CDR3 sequences, with 18% observed a single time. Sequences were derived from peripheral blood mononuclear cells (PBMCs), sampled at new diagnosis, from a patient treated with antithyroid drugs. All receptors come from a female donor with Graves disease.

Remarks on this clonotype: A far more abundant clone sits one base away, making this likely a read error. The chain employs TRBV6-2 or TRBV6-3 and TRBJ2-7; D possibly uses TRBD1 or TRBD2 (5 bases each). CDR3 length equals 13 residues. V lost 5 bases, J lost 9 bases, and 17 bases lay in between. Germline assignment: CDR1 MNHEY and CDR2 SVGEGT. CDR3 DNA: TGTGCCAGCAGTCAGGGCCGGGTGAGGGGGCAGTACTTC. Translating gives CASSQGRVRGQYF.

This clonotype appeared many times. The chain recombines TRBV11-2 with TRBJ2-2, with D unresolved. The CDR3 loop spans 12 amino acids. Germline CDR1 SGHAT, CDR2 FQNNGV. V was trimmed by 4 bases and J by 6 bases, leaving 6 bases between them. CDR3 amino acids: CASSSEPGELFF. The CDR3 nucleotides are TGTGCCAGCAGCTCCGAGCCCGGGGAGCTGTTTTTT. The complete variable domain, with remaining parts taken from reference TRBV11-2 and TRBJ2-2, reads EAGVAQSPRYKIIEKRQSVAFWCNPISGHATLYWYQQILGQGPKLLIQFQNNGVVDDSQLPKDRFSAERLKGVDSTLKIQPAKLEDSAVYLCASSSEPGELFFGEGSRLTVL.

Comment on this clonotype: This may stem from a read error, because a much larger clone lies one nucleotide away. V is TRBV2 and J is TRBJ2-5, with 7 bases identical to TRBD2. Matching the DNA end better, TRBJ2-1 makes the J call doubtful. Germline lookup yields CDR1 SNHLY and CDR2 FYNNEI. This CDR3 spans 15 amino acids. The CDR3 reads CASSLFGGGPNVQFF. CDR3 DNA: TGTGCCAGCAGCCTTTTTGGGGGAGGGCCGAATGTGCAGTTCTTC.

This clonotype was recorded many times. V gene TRBV29-1 combines with J gene TRBJ2-7, with D maybe TRBD2 (6 bases). Germline values: CDR1 SQVTM, CDR2 ANQGSEA. This CDR3 spans 14 amino acids. With 6 bases removed from V and 5 bases from J, the gap between germline ends came to 20 bases. CDR3 region: CSVNLAGGSNEQYF. CDR3 in DNA: TGCAGCGTGAACTTGGCCGGAGGGTCTAACGAGCAGTACTTC.

This clonotype was seen repeatedly, ten times or more. The rearrangement joins TRBV5-1 to TRBJ1-6; 8 nucleotides agree with TRBD1. This CDR3 is built from 16 residues. Germline CDR1 is SGHRS and CDR2 is YFSETQ. Trimming cost V 0 bases and J 5 bases; bases outside gene matches: 4. CDR3: CASSLAGQGHNSPLHF. In nucleotides, the CDR3 is TGCGCCAGCAGCTTGGCAGGACAGGGCCATAATTCACCCCTCCACTTT. The variable domain in full, completed from reference TRBV5-1 and TRBJ1-6, reads KAGVTQTPRYLIKTRGQQVTLSCSPISGHRSVSWYQQTPGQGLQFLFEYFSETQRNKGNFPGRFSGRQFSNSRSEMNVSTLELGDSALYLCASSLAGQGHNSPLHFGNGTRLTVT.

Comments on this clonotype: One junction end disagrees with the germline gene, perhaps due to a read error. The CDR3 DNA sequence: TGCGGCGGAGGGTCGATAGTGAACACCGGGGGGCTGTTTTTT. Amino acids: CGGGSIVNTGGLFF. J is TRBJ2-2 and V is TRBV29-1, with D maybe TRBD2 (6 bases). CDR1 is SQVTM and CDR2 is ANQGSEA in the germline V gene. The CDR3 is 14 amino acids.

This clonotype was recorded at least ten times. The junction differs from germline at one of its ends, possibly a read error. V is TRBV15 and J is TRBJ1-5; 9 bases align to TRBD1. The germline gives CDR1 LNHNV, CDR2 YYDKDF (reference sequence). This CDR3 has 14 residues. The CDR3 here is CATSGDRGSQPQHF. DNA for the CDR3: TGTGCCACCAGCGGAGACAGGGGGAGTCAGCCCCAGCATTTT.

This clonotype came up a few times. The chain links TRBV5-1 to TRBJ2-5; 8 bases agree with TRBD1. CDR3 length equals 14 residues. Germline V CDR1 and CDR2: SGHRS, YFSETQ. V lost 3 bases to trimming and J lost 1 base; unmatched junction nucleotides: 2. CDR3 sequence: CASSSGQVQETQYF. The CDR3, as DNA: TGCGCCAGCAGCTCGGGACAGGTCCAAGAGACCCAGTACTTC.

This chain connects TRBV20-1 to TRBJ2-7, with no clear D. The CDR3 covers 11 residues. CDR1 and CDR2 (germline): DFQATT, SNEGSKA (reference sequence). Trimming removed 3 bases at V and 6 bases at J, with 9 bases between. CDR3 in DNA: TGCAGTGCTAGCAGAGGTGCCGAGCAGTACTTC. This sequence encodes CSASRGAEQYF.

In the case of this clonotype: One junction end disagrees with the germline gene, perhaps due to a read error. The J gene is TRBJ2-1, the V gene TRBV7-7; D is unclear. The CDR3 runs 13 residues. CDR1 is SSHAT, CDR2 FNYEAQ, per germline (reference sequence). The CDR3 DNA follows: TGTGCTAGCAGCCCCCGCCGAGGATCTGAGCAGTTCTTC. Translation: CASSPRRGSEQFF.

CDR3 sequence: CASSPLSPRSNIQYF. The CDR3 nucleotides are TGCGCCAGCAGCCCCCTCAGCCCTAGATCAAACATTCAGTACTTC. V usage is TRBV5-1 and J usage is TRBJ2-4; D is ambiguous. V gave up 4 bases and J gave up 6 bases, with 17 bases separating them. The CDR3 loop spans 15 amino acids. Per germline, CDR1 SGHRS and CDR2 YFSETQ.

This clonotype was counted at least ten times. Here the CDR3 reads CASSLHGQGNSPLHF. CDR3 sequence (DNA): TGTGCCAGCAGTTTACACGGACAGGGGAATTCACCCCTCCACTTT. The V gene is TRBV28, the J gene TRBJ1-6, with 9 bases aligning to TRBD1. V was clipped by 2 bases and J by 7 bases; unmatched bases: 3. Germline CDR1 is MDHEN and CDR2 is SYDVKM. The CDR3 runs 15 residues. Full variable domain (remainder filled in from reference TRBV28 and TRBJ1-6): DVKVTQSSRYLVKRTGEKVFLECVQDMDHENMFWYRQDPGLGLRLIYFSYDVKMKEKGDIPEGYSVSREKKERFSLILESASTNQTSMYLCASSLHGQGNSPLHFGNGTRLTVT.

This clonotype was recorded at least ten times. The chain combines TRBV20-1 with TRBJ1-1, with 7 bases identical to TRBD1. CDR1 is DFQATT and CDR2 is SNEGSKA in the germline V gene (reference sequence). The CDR3 runs to 13 residues. V lost 6 bases to trimming and J lost 5 bases; unmatched junction nucleotides: 9. The CDR3 sequence: CSARQGVLTEAFF. The DNA for the CDR3 is TGCAGTGCGCGACAGGGAGTCTTGACTGAAGCTTTCTTT.

There are many counts of this clonotype. The chain couples TRBV28 to TRBJ2-4; no firm D call. The CDR3 is 12 amino acids. Germline CDR1 MDHEN, CDR2 SYDVKM. V lost 6 bases and J lost 0, with 3 bases in between. The CDR3: CASSLAKNIQYF. CDR3 nucleotide sequence: TGTGCCAGCAGCTTAGCCAAAAACATTCAGTACTTC.

The table lists this clonotype with a few counts. One base away lies a much larger clone, so this may be a sequencing read error. The chain carries TRBV10-3 and TRBJ2-5; 11 bases are shared with TRBD2. J gave up 11 bases and V 7 bases, and 21 bases lay outside the gene matches. CDR3 length equals 17 residues. Germline assignment: CDR1 ENHRY and CDR2 SYGVKD. CDR3: CAITSSVLAGEDNEQYF. The CDR3 bases are TGTGCCATCACCTCATCAGTACTAGCGGGAGAGGACAATGAGCAGTACTTC.

CDR3 bases: TGTGCCAGCGCCCTGGGACAGGGGGCCCCGGCTGGAAACACCATATATTTT. This encodes CASALGQGAPAGNTIYF. This chain connects TRBV12-3 or TRBV12-4 to TRBJ1-3; 12 bases line up with TRBD1. Germline trimming cut 8 bases from V and 2 bases from J; bases unmatched to any gene: 10. CDR3 length equals 17 residues.

This clonotype has a handful of counts. This chain connects TRBV29-1 to TRBJ2-1; 9 positions match TRBD2. J was trimmed by 4 bases and V by 8 bases; bases with no gene match: 15. The CDR3 totals 16 residues. Germline V gene sequence: CDR1 SQVTM, CDR2 ANQGSEA. CDR3 nucleotides: TGCAGCACATCAGGCATTAGCGGGAGAGATTACAATGAGCAGTTCTTC. It encodes CSTSGISGRDYNEQFF.

This clonotype was counted at least ten times. This chain links TRBV10-3 with TRBJ2-5, with 7 bases aligning to TRBD2. This CDR3 contains 14 residues. V was pared by 5 bases and J by 2 bases, with 5 bases of the junction left unmatched. Germline CDR1 ENHRY, CDR2 SYGVKD. In DNA form, the CDR3 reads TGTGCCATCAGTCCCGGGACTACTCAAGAGACCCAGTACTTC. This gives the protein CAISPGTTQETQYF.

This clonotype was detected only a few times. The chain has TRBV5-1 and TRBJ2-5; D gene ambiguous. Per the germline V gene, CDR1 is SGHRS and CDR2 is YFSETQ. The V and J ends lost 1 base and 4 bases respectively, with 11 bases between them. The CDR3 extends over 14 amino acids. CDR3 nucleotides: TGCGCCAGCAGCTTGCGGCAGCCCACAGAGACCCAGTACTTC. This sequence encodes CASSLRQPTETQYF.

In this sample, this clonotype turned up many times. The chain carries TRBV28 and TRBJ2-7, with D possibly matching TRBD2 (7 bases). Germline V gene lookup returns CDR1 MDHEN and CDR2 SYDVKM. Trimming cost V 5 bases and J 4 bases, with 27 bases left between them. The CDR3 sequence is 18 residues long. Written as DNA, the CDR3 is TGTGCCAGCAGTAGTTTGGGGAGGGGGGGGGCCGGGCGTTACGAGCAGTACTTC. Protein: CASSSLGRGGAGRYEQYF.

To note about this clonotype: At one end, the junction sequence differs from germline, possibly due to a read error. The V call is TRBV29-1, the J call TRBJ1-2; 8 positions match TRBD1. Germline-derived CDR1 and CDR2 are SQVTM and ANQGSEA. CDR3 length: 12 amino acids. CDR3 DNA sequence: TGCAGCGTCGAAGCGGGGACAGGCGGCTACACCTTC. This gives the protein CSVEAGTGGYTF. The entire variable domain, with the rest obtained from reference TRBV29-1 and TRBJ1-2, is as follows: SAVISQKPSRDICQRGTSLTIQCQVDSQVTMMFWYRQQPGQSLTLIATANQGSEATYESGFVIDKFPISRPNLTFSTLTVSNMSPEDSSIYLCSVEAGTGGYTFGSGTRLTVV.